These T cell receptor beta chains were read from a single sample in a study of tumor-infiltrating lymphocytes in glioblastoma multiforme. In TCRdb, the multiplex PCR reads were re-called with MiXCR into one record per CDR3 protein. Of about 13,000 distinct CDR3 sequences in the sample, roughly 60% are singletons; the top ten hold around 30%. The specimen was brain tumor tissue. The receptors stem from a male donor with glioblastoma. CDR3s include the opening cysteine and the closing phenylalanine or tryptophan. A D gene is named only where the DNA matches it firmly. Not all rows give a size; the values are once, few, many and, for expanded clones, a class.

cdr3_nt cdr3_aa clone_size j_call d_call cdr3_length v_call
TGTGCCAGCACCTTCGGACTTGAAGCTTTCTTT CASTFGLEAFF many TRBJ1-1 NA 11 TRBV12-3/TRBV12-4
TGCAGCGTTGGGACAGGACTTTCAGGTGAGCAGTTCTTC CSVGTGLSGEQFF NA TRBJ2-1 TRBD1 13 TRBV29-1
TGTGCCAGCAGTTTGGGGGTGGATACGCAGTATTTT CASSLGVDTQYF few TRBJ2-3 NA 12 TRBV12-3/TRBV12-4
TGTGCCAGCAGCTTGAGCGGACAGGGGAACACCGGGAAGCTGTTTTTT CASSLSGQGNTGKLFF NA TRBJ2-2 TRBD1 16 TRBV7-2
TGCGCCAGCAGCTTTGGACTAGCGCAGGGGTTGGCCAAAAACATTCAGTACTTC CASSFGLAQGLAKNIQYF many TRBJ2-4 TRBD2 18 TRBV5-1
TGTGCCAGCAGTGACTCGACTAGCGGGGGTTCAGATACGCAGTATTTT CASSDSTSGGSDTQYF NA TRBJ2-3 TRBD2 16 TRBV6-4
TGCAGTGCTACTCTTCGGACACCCGGGGCCAACGTCCTGACTTTC CSATLRTPGANVLTF few TRBJ2-6 NA 15 TRBV20-1
TGCAGTGTTAGAGAGCGAGACACAGATACGCAGTATTTT CSVRERDTDTQYF NA TRBJ2-3 NA 13 TRBV20-1
TGCGGCATTGTAGGGACAGGGCAGCCCGGGGAGCTGTTTTTT CGIVGTGQPGELFF NA TRBJ2-2 TRBD1 14 TRBV29-1
TGTGCCACCAGTGACGCCGGGACCGACTTAACTAGGGGCTACACCTTC CATSDAGTDLTRGYTF many TRBJ1-2 NA 16 TRBV24-1
TGTGCCAGCGGTTGGATAGGGGCTCGAAACAGCATATATTTT CASGWIGARNSIYF NA TRBJ1-3 NA 14 TRBV11-2
TGCAGCGTTGAACCGGGACAGGGCCTAAGAGATGGCTACACCTTC CSVEPGQGLRDGYTF few TRBJ1-2 TRBD1 15 TRBV29-1